This T cell receptor (beta chain) was captured in a study of neurological immune-mediated disorders. Regarding the study as a whole: Because no CDR3 amino acid sequences were shared across subjects by expanded clones, private repertoires were suggested in all groups. HTLV-1-associated myelopathy had the most TCR clonal expansion, while multiple sclerosis had the least, a level that fell below healthy controls.

CDR1 is SGHRS, CDR2 YFSETQ, per germline. The CDR3 spans 16 residues. 5'RACE generated cDNA with 10-nucleotide random UMIs. TCRdb reprocessed the 5' RACE reads via MiXCR and lists one record per CDR3 protein. The table includes tens of thousands of distinct CDR3 sequences, about 7% detected once. This clonotype was recorded at least ten times. Antigen unknown. An end of the junction does not agree with germline; a read error may underlie this. The material sequenced was PBMCs. The chain has TRBV5-1 and TRBJ2-6, with D tentatively TRBD2 (6 bases). This TCR derives from a woman aged 40 to 55 in good health. DNA of the CDR3: TGTGCCAGCAGCTTGGGAGGCGTCTCTGGGGCCAACGTCCTGACTTTC. This sequence encodes CASSLGGVSGANVLTF.